The 10 T cell receptor beta chains below were found in one sample sequenced in a study of spatial heterogeneity in lung cancer. MiXCR, run by TCRdb on the 5' RACE reads, gives a single entry per CDR3 protein. The data hold tens of thousands of distinct CDR3 sequences, with 12% observed a single time. Time point denoted: blood at routine non-recurrence follow-up after resection. Sequences were derived from PBMCs, sampled at follow-up. The receptors were gathered from a male donor with early-stage non-small cell lung cancer.

V usage is TRBV6-5 and J usage is TRBJ2-1; no reliable D call. Judging by the DNA end, TRBJ2-7 fits better; the J call may be wrong. The CDR3 length is 11 residues. The V gene's germline CDR1 is MNHEY and CDR2 SVGAGI. The CDR3 DNA reads as TGTGCCAGCAGTTACATGTTAGAGCAGTACTTC. It translates to CASSYMLEQYF.

This clonotype appeared many times. The gene calls are TRBV12-3 or TRBV12-4 and TRBJ1-2; 7 positions agree with TRBD1. There are 13 residues in the CDR3. J was trimmed by 1 base and V by 5 bases; bases with no gene match: 1. CDR3 protein: CASSQGGNYGYTF. The CDR3 coding sequence is TGTGCCAGCAGTCAGGGGGGTAACTATGGCTACACCTTC.

V is TRBV7-2 and J is TRBJ1-1; D ambiguous. Germline V CDR1 and CDR2: SGHTA, FQGNSA. There are 13 residues in the CDR3. V lost 6 bases to trimming and J lost 2 bases, with 10 bases between them. The CDR3 loop reads CASSYDTNTEAFF. As DNA, the CDR3 is TGTGCCAGCAGTTATGACACCAACACTGAAGCTTTCTTT.

The rearrangement joins TRBV20-1 to TRBJ2-2, with 10 bases that match TRBD2. J gave up 0 bases and V 4 bases, and 2 bases lay outside the gene matches. The length of the CDR3 is 15 residues. CDR1 DFQATT and CDR2 SNEGSKA come from the germline V gene (reference sequence). CDR3: CSATTSGANTGELFF. The CDR3 nucleotides read TGCAGTGCTACCACTAGCGGGGCGAACACCGGGGAGCTGTTTTTT.

V gene TRBV27 combines with J gene TRBJ1-5; TRBD1 agrees at 7 bases. The J segment lost 6 bases and the V segment lost 5 bases, leaving 10 bases of the junction unmatched. Germline lookup yields CDR1 MNHEY and CDR2 SMNVEV (reference sequence). This CDR3 comprises 15 residues. This CDR3 is CASSIQGGVTQPQHF. CDR3 DNA sequence: TGTGCCAGCAGTATTCAGGGGGGGGTTACTCAGCCCCAGCATTTT.

In this sample, this clonotype turned up many times. The rearrangement uses TRBV29-1 and TRBJ1-1; TRBD1 aligns across 7 bases. There are 14 residues in the CDR3. CDR1 is SQVTM and CDR2 is ANQGSEA in the germline V gene. V was pared by 6 bases and J by 1 base, with 8 bases of the junction left unmatched. The CDR3 protein is CSVRQGPANTEAFF. The CDR3 bases are TGCAGCGTCCGACAGGGACCCGCGAACACTGAAGCTTTCTTT.

The rearrangement links TRBV27 to TRBJ2-6; possibly TRBD1 for D (5 bases). There are 16 residues in the CDR3. V was cut by 5 bases and J by 0 bases, with 11 bases left in between. CDR1 is MNHEY and CDR2 is SMNVEV in the germline V gene (reference sequence). In DNA form, the CDR3 reads TGTGCCAGCAGTCAGGGCAGTTTCTCTGGGGCCAACGTCCTGACTTTC. Translated, it gives CASSQGSFSGANVLTF.

This clonotype was counted many times. The chain uses TRBV30 and TRBJ1-2; D possibly corresponds to TRBD1 (5 bases). V was clipped by 4 bases and J by 6 bases, with 15 bases between them. CDR1 and CDR2 (germline): GTSNPN, SVGIG (reference sequence). This CDR3 has 13 amino acids. The CDR3 loop is CAWNSRGSHGYTF. In nucleotides, the CDR3 is TGTGCCTGGAATTCCCGGGGGTCCCATGGCTACACCTTC.

This clonotype was counted many times. The chain recombines TRBV7-8 with TRBJ1-5, with D possibly matching TRBD1 (5 bases). The germline CDR1 and CDR2 sequences are SGHVS and FQNEAQ. V lost 5 bases and J 0 bases, leaving 14 bases between the germline ends. CDR3 length equals 16 residues. The CDR3 DNA reads as TGTGCCAGCAGCCCGGCCCGGGACGGTAGCAATCAGCCCCAGCATTTT. Translating it yields CASSPARDGSNQPQHF.

This clonotype showed up just a few times. The J gene is TRBJ2-5, the V gene TRBV11-3, with a possible D match to TRBD1 (6 bases). The CDR3 runs to 12 residues. The V end lost 8 bases, the J end lost 3 bases, and 10 bases lay between the germline ends. Germline CDR1 and CDR2: SGHNT and YENEEA. Here the CDR3 DNA reads TGTGCCAGCGGGAACAGGGAAGAGACCCAGTACTTC. Encoded protein: CASGNREETQYF.